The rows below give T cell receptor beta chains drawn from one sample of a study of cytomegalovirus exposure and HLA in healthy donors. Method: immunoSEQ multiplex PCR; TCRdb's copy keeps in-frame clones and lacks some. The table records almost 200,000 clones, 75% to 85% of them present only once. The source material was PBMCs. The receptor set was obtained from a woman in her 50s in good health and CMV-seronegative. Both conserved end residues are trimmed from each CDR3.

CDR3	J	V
ASSQHYRNTEAF	TRBJ1-1	TRBV6-4
ASSYRTSGRTLIGFEQF	TRBJ2-1	TRBV13
ASSSEGGLRTDTQY	TRBJ2-3	TRBV7-2
ATTGDDYGYT	TRBJ1-2	TRBV5-4
ASSSQGGGTDTQY	TRBJ2-3	TRBV9
ASSSPGLAGGGFEQY	TRBJ2-7	TRBV28
SAQKLEEAF	TRBJ1-1	TRBV20-1
ASSTAGTSGSGETQY	TRBJ2-5	TRBV7-9
ASSEPSGGRYEQY	TRBJ2-7	TRBV10-1
ASSEARLLVEQY	TRBJ2-7	TRBV2
SVLGGRETGGSNEKLF	TRBJ1-4	TRBV29-1
ASSLGSGGSAQH	TRBJ1-5	TRBV11-2
ASSIMASGRRNEQF	TRBJ2-1	TRBV19
ASSDWTGTSGSYEQY	TRBJ2-7	TRBV6-1
ASSGGGWGGEAF	TRBJ1-1	TRBV6-1
ASSLEGTGAQPQH	TRBJ1-5	TRBV5-1
ASSLGDSSYNEQF	TRBJ2-1	TRBV5-6
ASSFLQEANTGELF	TRBJ2-2	TRBV5-1
ASRVSGGDGYT	TRBJ1-2	TRBV2
ASSIGTGYYEQY	TRBJ2-7	TRBV28
ASSALQAGRREQY	TRBJ2-7	TRBV7-2
ASSLALTSGSSTDTQY	TRBJ2-3	TRBV5-1
ASSLQTGGANEQF	TRBJ2-1	TRBV14
SVAPGLLQETQY	TRBJ2-5	TRBV29-1
ASSRGGMEF	TRBJ2-1	TRBV5-1
SARTRLADNEQF	TRBJ2-1	TRBV29-1
ASRGTSFYEQY	TRBJ2-7	TRBV6-1
AWSPPPGRGSPLH	TRBJ1-6	TRBV30
ASSRGGDNEKLF	TRBJ1-4	TRBV6-5
ASSLDWTGGEKLF	TRBJ1-4	TRBV5-1
ASSLGGSTGQEQF	TRBJ2-1	TRBV5-4
AINADWDYGYT	TRBJ1-2	TRBV10-3
ASSSGTSGMKTYEQY	TRBJ2-7	TRBV28
ASRTLAGGPHEQY	TRBJ2-7	TRBV6-1
ASSPQSNQPQH	TRBJ1-5	TRBV7-6
ASSFRAEPDRTNTEAF	TRBJ1-1	TRBV5-8
APSMGADSSYEQY	TRBJ2-7	TRBV19
ASSPRGSEAF	TRBJ1-1	TRBV18
ASSSQGLAGRTDTQY	TRBJ2-3	TRBV5-1
ASSPPRGGGPNSYNEQF	TRBJ2-1	TRBV27
ASSFEYSNQPQH	TRBJ1-5	TRBV28
ASSSGWEQY	TRBJ2-7	TRBV7-2
AWSVRTNEQF	TRBJ2-1	TRBV30
ASSPGTGGTQGVVGELF	TRBJ2-2	TRBV5-1
ASSQGQGSYEQY	TRBJ2-7	TRBV4-3
ASSLVSQVRGTQY	TRBJ2-3	TRBV7-8
ASQRRGGSGNTIY	TRBJ1-3	TRBV2
ASSWGGSAYEQY	TRBJ2-7	TRBV7-9
ASSFVAVGTQY	TRBJ2-5	TRBV28
ASRAQGAGRTGELF	TRBJ2-2	TRBV28
ASSLDRVGEQY	TRBJ2-7	TRBV5-1
ASSGTAYEQY	TRBJ2-7	TRBV27
ASSDPGSNQPQH	TRBJ1-5	TRBV25-1
ASSSFGGEETQY	TRBJ2-5	TRBV11-3
ASSYRTGGLVIEQY	TRBJ2-7	TRBV27
ASSVTGPMNTEAF	TRBJ1-1	TRBV19
ASRWDRDNEQF	TRBJ2-1	TRBV2
SVALGGNYYNEQF	TRBJ2-1	TRBV29-1
ASSPLLAGVGEQF	TRBJ2-1	TRBV18
ASNRGSAGGEQY	.	TRBV28